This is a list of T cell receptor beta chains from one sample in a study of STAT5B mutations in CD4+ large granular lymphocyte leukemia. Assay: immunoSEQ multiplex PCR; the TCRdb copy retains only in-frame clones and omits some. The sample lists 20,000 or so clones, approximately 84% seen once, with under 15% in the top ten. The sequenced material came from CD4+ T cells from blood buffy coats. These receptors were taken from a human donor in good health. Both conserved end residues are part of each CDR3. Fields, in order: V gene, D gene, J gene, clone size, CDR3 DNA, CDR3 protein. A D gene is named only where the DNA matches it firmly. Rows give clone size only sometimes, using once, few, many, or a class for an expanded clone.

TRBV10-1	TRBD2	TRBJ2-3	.	TGCGCCAGCAGCAGAAGGACTAGCGGGAGTGCGGCAGATACGCAGTATTTT	CASSRRTSGSAADTQYF
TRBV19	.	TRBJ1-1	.	TGTGCCAGTAGTACAGGGATTCGGACTGAAGCTTTCTTT	CASSTGIRTEAFF
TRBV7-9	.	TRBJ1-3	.	TGTGCCAGCAGCCTCCGTTATGGGGGCAATGGAAACACCATATATTTT	CASSLRYGGNGNTIYF
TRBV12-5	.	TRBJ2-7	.	TGTGCTAGTGCCCTCGTGCCAGGACTCGGACTTCGGAAGAGCTCCTACGAGCAGTACTTC	CASALVPGLGLRKSSYEQYF
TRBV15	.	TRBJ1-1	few	TGTGCCACCAGCAGAGAGAGAGCAGGGTATTCCGATTTGAGGACTGAAGCTTTCTTT	CATSRERAGYSDLRTEAFF
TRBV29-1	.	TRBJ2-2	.	TGCAGCGCCCGACCGGGAGCGGTGAACACCGGGGAGCTGTTTTTT	CSARPGAVNTGELFF
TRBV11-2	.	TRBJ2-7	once	TGTGCCAGCAGCACCTCGGACGAGCAGTACTTC	CASSTSDEQYF
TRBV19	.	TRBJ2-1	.	TGTGCCAGTAGTATAGACGGGAGCTCCTACAATGAGCAGTTCTTC	CASSIDGSSYNEQFF
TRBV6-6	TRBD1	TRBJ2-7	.	TGTGCCAGCAGCGATTGGACAGGGGTAGGTTACGAGCAGTACTTC	CASSDWTGVGYEQYF
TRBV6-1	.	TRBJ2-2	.	TGTGCCAGCAGTGCCCGGGGGACGAACACCGGGGAGCTGTTTTTT	CASSARGTNTGELFF
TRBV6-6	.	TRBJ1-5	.	TGTGCCAGCAGTTCGGACAGACTGATGCCCCAGCATTTT	CASSSDRLMPQHF